There are a few counts of the clone carrying this T cell receptor beta chain. Data came from immunoSEQ multiplex PCR; TCRdb stores just in-frame clones and leaves some out. Of 120,000 to 150,000 clones detected, 92% appear once; the ten largest clones hold about 11%. The data stem from a study of control samples from healthy donors and cancer patients. Germline V CDR1 and CDR2: MNHEY, SMNVEV (reference sequence). V lost 0 bases, J lost 5 bases, and 6 bases stayed unmatched. The CDR3 is 17 amino acids. The chain employs TRBV27 and TRBJ1-6; the match to TRBD1 covers 8 bases. The material sequenced was blood. The sequence was obtained from a man aged 25-45 years in good health. CDR3 DNA: TGTGCCAGCAGTTTATCGTTCGGGACAGGAGATAATTCACCCCTCCACTTT. Translated: CASSLSFGTGDNSPLHF.